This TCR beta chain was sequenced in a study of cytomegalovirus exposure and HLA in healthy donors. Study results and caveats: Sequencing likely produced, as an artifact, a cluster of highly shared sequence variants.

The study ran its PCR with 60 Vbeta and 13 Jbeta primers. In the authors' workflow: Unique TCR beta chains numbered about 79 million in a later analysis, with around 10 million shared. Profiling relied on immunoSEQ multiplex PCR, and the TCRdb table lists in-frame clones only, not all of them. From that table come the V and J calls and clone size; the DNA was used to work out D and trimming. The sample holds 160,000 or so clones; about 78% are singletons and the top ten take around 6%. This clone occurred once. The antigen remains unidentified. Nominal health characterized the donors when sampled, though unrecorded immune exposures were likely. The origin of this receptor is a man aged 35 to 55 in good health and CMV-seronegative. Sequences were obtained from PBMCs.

The CDR3 sequence is CASSARDRVGGYTF. The DNA of the CDR3 is TGTGCCAGCAGTGCCAGGGACAGGGTGGGGGGCTACACCTTC. This chain connects TRBV6-1 to TRBJ1-2; TRBD1 matches at 9 bases. This CDR3 is built from 14 residues. The germline gives CDR1 MNHNS, CDR2 SASEGT. The ends lost 4 bases at V and 8 bases at J; junction bases unmatched: 8.